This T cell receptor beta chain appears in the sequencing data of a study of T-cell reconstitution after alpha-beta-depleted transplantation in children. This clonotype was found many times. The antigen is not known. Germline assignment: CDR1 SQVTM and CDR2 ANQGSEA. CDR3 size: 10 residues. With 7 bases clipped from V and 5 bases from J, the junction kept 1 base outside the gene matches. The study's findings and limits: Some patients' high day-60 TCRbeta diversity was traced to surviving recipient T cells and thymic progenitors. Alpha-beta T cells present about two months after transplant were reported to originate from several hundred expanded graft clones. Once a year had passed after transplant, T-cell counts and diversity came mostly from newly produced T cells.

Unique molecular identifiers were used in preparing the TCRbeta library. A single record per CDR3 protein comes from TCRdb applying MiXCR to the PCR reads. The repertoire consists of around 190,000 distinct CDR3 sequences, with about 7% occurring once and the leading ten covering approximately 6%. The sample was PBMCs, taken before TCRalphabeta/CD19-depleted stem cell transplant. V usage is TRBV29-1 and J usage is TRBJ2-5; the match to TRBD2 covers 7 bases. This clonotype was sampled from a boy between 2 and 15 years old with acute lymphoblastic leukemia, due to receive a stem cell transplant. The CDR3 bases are TGCAGCGCCGGGGGGGAGACCCAGTACTTC. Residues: CSAGGETQYF. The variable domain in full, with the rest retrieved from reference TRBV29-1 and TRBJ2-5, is SAVISQKPSRDICQRGTSLTIQCQVDSQVTMMFWYRQQPGQSLTLIATANQGSEATYESGFVIDKFPISRPNLTFSTLTVSNMSPEDSSIYLCSAGGETQYFGPGTRLLVL.